Below, 9 T cell receptor beta chains from the same sample are listed, as sequenced in a study of cytomegalovirus exposure and HLA in healthy donors. 13 Jbeta primers and 60 Vbeta primers were used for the PCR. Libraries were prepared by immunoSEQ multiplex PCR; TCRdb keeps only in-frame clonotypes and omits some of them. The table shows fewer than 150,000 clones, with around 75% occurring only once. Sequencing was done on a sample of PBMCs. The source is a man in his thirties or forties in good health and CMV-seronegative.

Remarks on this clone: Other DNA variants within this sample encode the same CDR3. The rearrangement uses TRBV5-1 and TRBJ1-1, with D perhaps TRBD1 (6 bases). Trimming pared 3 bases from V and 5 bases from J, leaving 14 bases between. The CDR3 has 14 residues. CDR1 is SGHRS, CDR2 YFSETQ, per germline. The CDR3 loop reads CASSWGGDGTEAFF. The CDR3 bases are TGCGCCAGCAGCTGGGGGGGCGACGGAACTGAAGCTTTCTTT.

On this clone itself: The sample holds other DNA sequences that translate to the same CDR3. The genes are TRBV19 and TRBJ1-5; possibly TRBD1 for D (6 bases). V was trimmed by 4 bases and J by 2 bases, leaving 6 bases between them. This CDR3 region has 13 residues. Germline CDR1 is LNHDA and CDR2 is SQIVND (reference sequence). The DNA for the CDR3 is TGTGCCAGTAGTACAGGGGGCAATCAGCCCCAGCATTTT. It is translated as CASSTGGNQPQHF.

The V gene is TRBV7-2, the J gene TRBJ2-7, with D perhaps matching TRBD1 (6 bases). The CDR3 consists of 15 residues. V lost 0 bases to trimming and J lost 1 base, with 10 bases between them. Germline CDR1 reads SGHTA; CDR2 reads FQGNSA. This chain's CDR3 is CASSLAGTLSYEQYF. CDR3 sequence (DNA): TGTGCCAGCAGCTTAGCGGGGACACTATCCTACGAGCAGTACTTC.

Ten or more counts support this clone. V is TRBV11-2 and J is TRBJ1-1; D unclear. With 4 bases removed from V and 4 bases from J, the gap between germline ends came to 10 bases. The CDR3 runs 13 residues. The germline gives CDR1 SGHAT, CDR2 FQNNGV. This CDR3 reads CASSSGRSTEAFF. CDR3 DNA sequence: TGTGCCAGCAGCTCGGGGAGGAGCACTGAAGCTTTCTTT.

This chain links TRBV9 with TRBJ2-5; 12 positions match TRBD2. Germline V gene sequence: CDR1 SGDLS, CDR2 YYNGEE. The CDR3 spans 15 residues. V trimming: 0 bases; J trimming: 5 bases; junction bases outside the gene matches: 2. CDR3 protein: CASSVGLAGGETQYF. Here the CDR3 DNA reads TGTGCCAGCAGCGTAGGGCTAGCGGGGGGGGAGACCCAGTACTTC.

The gene calls are TRBV28 and TRBJ2-3, with TRBD2 identical over 8 bases. CDR1 is MDHEN, CDR2 SYDVKM, per germline. This CDR3 has 14 residues. With 5 bases clipped from V and 5 bases from J, the junction kept 6 bases outside the gene matches. CDR3 residues: CASSPGTSQDTQYF. CDR3 nucleotides: TGTGCCAGCAGTCCGGGGACTAGTCAAGATACGCAGTATTTT.

This rearrangement joins TRBV6-5 to TRBJ1-6; 8 nucleotides line up with TRBD1. The germline CDR1 and CDR2 sequences are MNHEY and SVGAGI. Unmatched junction bases numbered 6, after V lost 7 bases and J lost 7 bases. CDR3 length: 14 amino acids. The DNA for the CDR3 is TGTGCCAGCAAAACTACAGGGGGGAATTCACCCCTCCACTTT. Amino acids: CASKTTGGNSPLHF.

This sequence joins TRBV30 and TRBJ2-4; 7 bases are shared with TRBD2. This CDR3 is 14 amino acids long. Germline V gene data show CDR1 as GTSNPN and CDR2 as SVGIG (reference sequence). V lost 5 bases, J lost 0 bases, and 4 bases stayed unmatched. CDR3 protein: CAWVGGVAKNIQYF. The CDR3 DNA follows: TGTGCCTGGGTGGGGGGGGTAGCCAAAAACATTCAGTACTTC.

The rearrangement joins TRBV9 to TRBJ2-2, with 9 bases aligning to TRBD2. Trimming cost V 7 bases and J 2 bases; bases outside gene matches: 6. There are 15 residues in the CDR3. The germline CDR1 and CDR2 sequences are SGDLS and YYNGEE. The CDR3 loop reads CASGSSGANTGELFF. CDR3 bases: TGTGCCAGCGGTTCTAGCGGGGCAAACACCGGGGAGCTGTTTTTT.